In this sample, the clone carrying this T cell receptor (beta chain) turned up a few times. Original processing methods: How many nucleated cells were present was estimated from reference gene primer amplification. Data came from immunoSEQ multiplex PCR; TCRdb stores just in-frame clones and leaves some out. The V and J calls and clone size are taken from that table; D and trimming were inferred from the DNA. The table has about 94,000 clones, about 74% seen once. The source of the sample is a study of blood T cell repertoires in COVID-19. Study background: The United States, Italy and Spain supplied acute and convalescent COVID-19 samples. PBMCs, B-cell-depleted T cells, or T cells provided the cDNA or gDNA that made up the material.

While infection was still active, Seattle patients were enrolled and then followed longitudinally. CDR1 is MNHNY and CDR2 is SVGAGI in the germline V gene (reference sequence). The CDR3 has 15 residues. V gave up 2 bases and J gave up 9 bases; unmatched junction bases: 9. The chain carries TRBV6-6 and TRBJ2-1; the match to TRBD1 covers 8 bases. The sequenced material came from peripheral blood. This clonotype was sampled from a man in his 70s with COVID-19, enrolled during active disease. CDR3 sequence: CASSYTGTGEGEQFF. The CDR3, as DNA: TGTGCCAGCAGTTACACCGGGACAGGTGAGGGTGAGCAGTTCTTC.